These 13 T cell receptor beta chains came from one sample sequenced in a study of blood T cell repertoires in COVID-19. Repertoires were generated with immunoSEQ multiplex PCR, while TCRdb's copy carries only in-frame clones and drops some. The table has fewer than 250,000 clones, less than 85% seen once; the top ten hold around 11%. The specimen sequenced was peripheral blood. These receptors originate from a woman aged 45-65 years with acute or convalescent COVID-19.

This chain connects TRBV6-5 to TRBJ1-2; D is perhaps TRBD1 (5 bases). The CDR3 loop spans 14 amino acids. Trimming removed 5 bases at V and 5 bases at J, with 15 bases between. Germline V gives CDR1 MNHEY, CDR2 SVGAGI. CDR3 in DNA: TGTGCCAGCAGTACCACAGGATATCAATATGGCTACACCTTC. Amino acid sequence: CASSTTGYQYGYTF.

V usage is TRBV6-5 and J usage is TRBJ2-5, with 7 bases lining up with TRBD2. V shed 8 bases, J shed 14 bases, and the junction held 11 bases outside the gene matches. CDR1 and CDR2 (germline): MNHEY, SVGAGI. This CDR3 is 11 amino acids long. CDR3 coding DNA: TGTGCCAGCCTAGAGCGGGAACGTGTTTACTTC. Protein sequence: CASLERERVYF.

CDR3 DNA: TGCGCCAGCAGCCAAGAAGCTGGACTAGCGTGGAACACCGGGGAGCTGTTTTTT. It yields the protein CASSQEAGLAWNTGELFF. This chain links TRBV4-1 with TRBJ2-2; 9 bases fit TRBD2. The CDR3 spans 18 residues. V shed 0 bases and J 1 base; nucleotides not matched to a gene: 6. CDR1 MGHRA and CDR2 YSYEKL come from the germline V gene.

V is TRBV11-2 and J is TRBJ2-2; D is unclear. CDR1 and CDR2 (germline): SGHAT, FQNNGV. The CDR3 covers 14 residues. The germline V and J ends were trimmed by 0 bases and 1 base, with 3 bases remaining between them. CDR3 DNA: TGTGCCAGCAGCTTAGACCGGAACACCGGGGAGCTGTTTTTT. Protein: CASSLDRNTGELFF.

The genes are TRBV2 and TRBJ2-5; 12 nucleotides agree with TRBD2. In germline, CDR1 is SNHLY, CDR2 FYNNEI. The CDR3 length is 18 residues. J lost 0 bases, V lost 3 bases, and 8 bases had no gene match. The CDR3 spells CASSESWGTSGHQETQYF. DNA of the CDR3: TGTGCCAGCAGTGAGAGTTGGGGGACTAGCGGGCACCAAGAGACCCAGTACTTC.

The rearrangement joins TRBV19 to TRBJ2-2; the D gene is possibly TRBD1 (6 bases). The V gene's germline CDR1 is LNHDA and CDR2 SQIVND (reference sequence). The CDR3 runs to 14 residues. The germline V and J ends were trimmed by 4 bases and 5 bases, with 11 bases remaining between them. CDR3 nucleotides: TGTGCCAGTAGTACCCAAGGGACAACCGGGGAGCTGTTTTTT. Translated: CASSTQGTTGELFF.

The chain recombines TRBV19 with TRBJ1-6; 11 bases agree with TRBD1. The CDR3 contains 16 residues. CDR1 and CDR2 (germline): LNHDA, SQIVND (reference sequence). The trim removed 6 bases at V and 5 bases at J, leaving 6 bases unmatched. The CDR3 is CASSTGTGGNNSPLHF. In DNA, the CDR3 is TGTGCCAGTAGCACCGGGACAGGGGGAAATAATTCACCCCTCCACTTT.

This chain links TRBV28 with TRBJ1-2; D unclear. The germline V and J ends were trimmed by 6 bases and 8 bases, with 13 bases remaining between them. This CDR3 is 12 amino acids long. Germline CDR1 is MDHEN and CDR2 is SYDVKM. The DNA of the CDR3 is TGTGCCAGCAGCGTCCCTTGGAGCGGCTACACCTTC. Translated: CASSVPWSGYTF.

The chain joins TRBV27 to TRBJ1-2; possibly TRBD1 for D (6 bases). The CDR3 covers 17 residues. CDR1 is MNHEY, CDR2 SMNVEV, per germline (reference sequence). V shed 0 bases and J shed 1 base, with 15 bases lying between them. CDR3 in DNA: TGTGCCAGCAGTTTATCAAGGCAGGGGTGGAGTAACTATGGCTACACCTTC. This codes for CASSLSRQGWSNYGYTF.

The genes are TRBV6-6 and TRBJ1-5, with a possible D match to TRBD1 (6 bases). The CDR3 has 14 amino acids. V was trimmed by 5 bases and J by 3 bases, leaving 11 bases between them. Looked up from germline, CDR1 is MNHNY and CDR2 is SVGAGI (reference sequence). CDR3: CASSADRPNQPQHF. CDR3 nucleotide sequence: TGTGCCAGCAGTGCCGACAGGCCCAATCAGCCCCAGCATTTT.

This clone was detected a few times. The genes are TRBV5-1 and TRBJ2-7; weak D call: TRBD1 (5 bases). Trimming cost V 2 bases and J 3 bases, with 18 bases left between them. Germline-derived CDR1 and CDR2 are SGHRS and YFSETQ. The CDR3 extends over 16 amino acids. The CDR3 nucleotides are TGCGCCAGCAGCTTTATGGGGCCAGGGCTGGACTACGAGCAGTACTTC. This gives the protein CASSFMGPGLDYEQYF.

The V call is TRBV19, the J call TRBJ2-2; D unclear. The germline V gene has CDR1 LNHDA and CDR2 SQIVND (reference sequence). This CDR3 is built from 14 residues. Trimming cost V 3 bases and J 4 bases, with 9 bases left between them. The CDR3 coding sequence is TGTGCCAGTAGTATGCGGCAAATCACCGGGGAGCTGTTTTTT. As protein: CASSMRQITGELFF.

The gene calls are TRBV24-1 and TRBJ1-3; D call uncertain. V gave up 8 bases and J gave up 0 bases, with 10 bases separating them. From germline, CDR1 is KGHDR and CDR2 SFDVKD. This CDR3 has 14 amino acids. The DNA for the CDR3 is TGTGCCACCACCTCATCCGGCTCTGGAAACACCATATATTTT. Residues: CATTSSGSGNTIYF.